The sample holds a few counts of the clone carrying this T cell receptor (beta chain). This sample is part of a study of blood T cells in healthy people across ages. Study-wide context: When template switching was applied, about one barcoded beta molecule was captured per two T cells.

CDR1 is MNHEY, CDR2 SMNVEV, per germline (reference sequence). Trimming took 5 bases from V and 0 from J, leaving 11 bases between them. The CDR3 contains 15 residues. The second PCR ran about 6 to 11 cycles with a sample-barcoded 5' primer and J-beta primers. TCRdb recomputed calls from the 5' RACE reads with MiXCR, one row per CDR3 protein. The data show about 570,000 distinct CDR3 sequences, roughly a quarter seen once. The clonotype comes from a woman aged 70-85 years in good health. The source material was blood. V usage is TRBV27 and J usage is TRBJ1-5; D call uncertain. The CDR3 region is CASSPADASNQPQHF. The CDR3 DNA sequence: TGTGCCAGCAGTCCAGCGGACGCTAGCAATCAGCCCCAGCATTTT.